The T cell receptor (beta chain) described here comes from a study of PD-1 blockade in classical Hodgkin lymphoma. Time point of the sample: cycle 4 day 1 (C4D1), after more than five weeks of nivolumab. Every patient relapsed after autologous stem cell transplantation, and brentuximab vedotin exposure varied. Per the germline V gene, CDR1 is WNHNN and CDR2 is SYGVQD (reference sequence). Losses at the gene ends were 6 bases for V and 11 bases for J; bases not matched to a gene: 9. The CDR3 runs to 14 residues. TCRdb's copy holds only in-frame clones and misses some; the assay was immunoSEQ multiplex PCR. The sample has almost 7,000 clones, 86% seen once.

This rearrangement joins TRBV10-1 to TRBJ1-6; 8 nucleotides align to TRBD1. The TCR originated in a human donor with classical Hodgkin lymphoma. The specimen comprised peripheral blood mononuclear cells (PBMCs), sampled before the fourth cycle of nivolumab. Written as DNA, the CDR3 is TGCGCCAGCAGCGAGGACAGGGATGGGACACCCCTCCACTTT. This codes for CASSEDRDGTPLHF.